The rows below give T cell receptor beta chains drawn from one sample of a study of shared clonotypes between healthy human individuals. Repertoires were generated with immunoSEQ multiplex PCR, while TCRdb's copy carries only in-frame clones and drops some. This sample has around 690,000 clones, with around 91% found just once. The specimen was memory CD8+ T cells from PBMCs. These receptors were obtained from a man aged 18 to 29 in good health. Some clones in this sample may be carry-over from other donors' samples. Each CDR3 is given with its conserved first and last residue. The order of the fields is V gene, J gene, clone size, D gene, CDR3 DNA, CDR3 protein. D genes are given only for firm matches. Where a row states a size, it is once, few, many or the class of an expanded clone; other rows omit it.

v_gene: TRBV9
j_gene: TRBJ2-7
abundance: NA
d_gene: NA
CDR3nt: TGTGCCAGCAGCGTTGATGATCAACCTACCTACGAGCAGTACTTC
CDR3aa: CASSVDDQPTYEQYF

v_gene: TRBV15
j_gene: TRBJ2-2
abundance: NA
d_gene: NA
CDR3nt: TGTGCCACCTTGAAGGGTTCCACCGGGGAGCTGTTTTTT
CDR3aa: CATLKGSTGELFF

v_gene: TRBV27
j_gene: TRBJ2-1
abundance: once
d_gene: NA
CDR3nt: TGTGCCAGCAGTTTATATCTAGAAGAAAATGAGCAGTTCTTC
CDR3aa: CASSLYLEENEQFF

v_gene: TRBV6-5
j_gene: TRBJ2-2
abundance: NA
d_gene: NA
CDR3nt: TGTGCCAGCAGTTATGGGGGCTCCGGGGAGCTGTTTTTT
CDR3aa: CASSYGGSGELFF

v_gene: TRBV7-9
j_gene: TRBJ2-7
abundance: NA
d_gene: NA
CDR3nt: TGTGCCAGCAGCTTAGGTTTAGGGAGGGAGCAGTACTTC
CDR3aa: CASSLGLGREQYF

v_gene: TRBV5-1
j_gene: TRBJ1-1
abundance: few
d_gene: NA
CDR3nt: TGCGCCAGCAGGCATGGACGGGACATGAACACTGAAGCTTTCTTT
CDR3aa: CASRHGRDMNTEAFF

v_gene: TRBV27
j_gene: TRBJ1-6
abundance: once
d_gene: NA
CDR3nt: TGTGCCAGCAGTTTATCGAACAGGGTTGTGGATAATTCACCCCTCCACTTT
CDR3aa: CASSLSNRVVDNSPLHF

v_gene: TRBV13
j_gene: TRBJ2-2
abundance: NA
d_gene: NA
CDR3nt: TGTGCCAGCAGCTTTGGTCGGGAGTCGGACACCGGGGAGCTGTTTTTT
CDR3aa: CASSFGRESDTGELFF

v_gene: TRBV6-6
j_gene: TRBJ1-4
abundance: NA
d_gene: TRBD1
CDR3nt: TGTGCCAGCAGTTACCCCTACAGGGGGCTCGGTGAAAAACTGTTTTTT
CDR3aa: CASSYPYRGLGEKLFF

v_gene: TRBV14
j_gene: TRBJ1-1
abundance: NA
d_gene: TRBD1
CDR3nt: TGTGCCAGCAGCCCTACCGGGACAGTACGCCTTGGGGACACTGAAGCTTTCTTT
CDR3aa: CASSPTGTVRLGDTEAFF

v_gene: TRBV10-3
j_gene: TRBJ2-7
abundance: NA
d_gene: NA
CDR3nt: TGTGCCATCAGTGAGTCCCAGCGGGCTTCCTACGAGCAGTACTTC
CDR3aa: CAISESQRASYEQYF

v_gene: TRBV18
j_gene: TRBJ2-1
abundance: NA
d_gene: NA
CDR3nt: TGTGCCAGCTCACCACCCCCTGGGGTAGTTCGGTACAATGAGCAGTTCTTC
CDR3aa: CASSPPPGVVRYNEQFF

v_gene: TRBV28
j_gene: TRBJ2-5
abundance: NA
d_gene: NA
CDR3nt: TGTGCCAGCAGTTTTCTAGGAGCCCAGGGGGAGACCCAGTACTTC
CDR3aa: CASSFLGAQGETQYF

v_gene: TRBV16
j_gene: TRBJ1-1
abundance: NA
d_gene: NA
CDR3nt: TGTGCCAGCAGCACCGGGACATTGAACACTGAAGCTTTCTTT
CDR3aa: CASSTGTLNTEAFF

v_gene: TRBV9
j_gene: TRBJ2-5
abundance: NA
d_gene: TRBD1
CDR3nt: TGTGCCAGCAGCGCAGACAGGGGATTACAAGAGACCCAGTACTTC
CDR3aa: CASSADRGLQETQYF

v_gene: TRBV11-2
j_gene: TRBJ1-3
abundance: NA
d_gene: NA
CDR3nt: TGTGCCAGCAGTTCCCGTTGGACCCTAACCGGCCCGTCTGGAAACACCATATATTTT
CDR3aa: CASSSRWTLTGPSGNTIYF

v_gene: TRBV7-2
j_gene: TRBJ2-1
abundance: NA
d_gene: TRBD2
CDR3nt: TGTGCCAGCAGCCGGGGGGGCGGGAGTTCCTACAATGAGCAGTTCTTC
CDR3aa: CASSRGGGSSYNEQFF

v_gene: TRBV25-1
j_gene: TRBJ2-2
abundance: NA
d_gene: TRBD2
CDR3nt: TGTGCCAGCAGTGAATGGCGGGAGGTCCCCGGGGAGCTGTTTTTT
CDR3aa: CASSEWREVPGELFF

v_gene: TRBV30
j_gene: TRBJ2-7
abundance: NA
d_gene: TRBD2
CDR3nt: TGTGCCGGCCGGGGTCTAGCGGGAGGTTACGAGCAGTACTTC
CDR3aa: CAGRGLAGGYEQYF

v_gene: TRBV5-6
j_gene: TRBJ2-2
abundance: few
d_gene: TRBD2
CDR3nt: TGTGCCAGCAAGATAGCGGGCTCGGCCGGGGAGCTGTTTTTT
CDR3aa: CASKIAGSAGELFF

v_gene: TRBV27
j_gene: TRBJ2-7
abundance: NA
d_gene: NA
CDR3nt: TGTGCCAGCAGCTTAAAAGTTGGGGGACCTGGGGAGCAGTACTTC
CDR3aa: CASSLKVGGPGEQYF

v_gene: TRBV5-1
j_gene: TRBJ2-7
abundance: NA
d_gene: NA
CDR3nt: TGCGCCAGCAGCCCTGGGACACTTGAGCAGTACTTC
CDR3aa: CASSPGTLEQYF

v_gene: TRBV28
j_gene: TRBJ2-7
abundance: few
d_gene: TRBD2
CDR3nt: TGTGCCAGTTGGGGGGGGTCGCAATGGGACGAGCAGTACTTC
CDR3aa: CASWGGSQWDEQYF

v_gene: TRBV29-1
j_gene: TRBJ2-1
abundance: NA
d_gene: NA
CDR3nt: TGCAGCGTTTCACACTTCCAGGGCTCCTACAATGAGCAGTTCTTC
CDR3aa: CSVSHFQGSYNEQFF

v_gene: TRBV7-3
j_gene: TRBJ2-1
abundance: NA
d_gene: NA
CDR3nt: TGTGCCAGCAGCTTAAGCCCTCGGAGGTATGAGCAGTTCTTC
CDR3aa: CASSLSPRRYEQFF

v_gene: TRBV6-1
j_gene: TRBJ1-2
abundance: NA
d_gene: TRBD1
CDR3nt: TGTGCCAGCAGTGAAGCCTACGACAGGGGGCAAGGCTACACCTTC
CDR3aa: CASSEAYDRGQGYTF

v_gene: TRBV19
j_gene: TRBJ1-5
abundance: once
d_gene: NA
CDR3nt: TGTGCCAGTAGTTGGCAGGGGACGTTTCAGCCCCAGCATTTT
CDR3aa: CASSWQGTFQPQHF

v_gene: TRBV27
j_gene: TRBJ2-7
abundance: NA
d_gene: TRBD2
CDR3nt: TGTGCCAGCAGTTTCTTAGCGGGAGACTACGAGCAGTACTTC
CDR3aa: CASSFLAGDYEQYF

v_gene: TRBV7-6
j_gene: TRBJ1-1
abundance: NA
d_gene: NA
CDR3nt: TGTGCCAGCAGCCACCTTGAAGCTTTCTTT
CDR3aa: CASSHLEAFF

v_gene: TRBV19
j_gene: TRBJ2-7
abundance: NA
d_gene: TRBD1
CDR3nt: TGTGCCAGTAGTCCCGGACAGGGGATTCTGTACGAGCAGTACTTC
CDR3aa: CASSPGQGILYEQYF

v_gene: TRBV2
j_gene: TRBJ1-5
abundance: NA
d_gene: NA
CDR3nt: TGTGCCAGCAAACTATACTGGGCCAGGGAGGATCAGCCCCAGCATTTT
CDR3aa: CASKLYWAREDQPQHF

v_gene: TRBV5-1
j_gene: TRBJ2-7
abundance: NA
d_gene: TRBD1
CDR3nt: TGCGCCAGCAGCTTTGGGACAGGCTACGAGCAGTACTTC
CDR3aa: CASSFGTGYEQYF

v_gene: TRBV28
j_gene: TRBJ2-3
abundance: once
d_gene: NA
CDR3nt: TGTGCCAGCAGTCCCCAGATAAGCACAGATACGCAGTATTTT
CDR3aa: CASSPQISTDTQYF

v_gene: TRBV19
j_gene: TRBJ2-2
abundance: NA
d_gene: TRBD2
CDR3nt: TGTGCCAGCACAACTAGCGGTAGCAACACCGGGGAGCTGTTTTTT
CDR3aa: CASTTSGSNTGELFF

v_gene: TRBV11-2
j_gene: TRBJ2-7
abundance: NA
d_gene: TRBD2
CDR3nt: TGTGCCAGCAGCTTAGTTCGGGGGGCCTACGAGCAGTACTTC
CDR3aa: CASSLVRGAYEQYF

v_gene: TRBV14
j_gene: TRBJ1-1
abundance: NA
d_gene: NA
CDR3nt: TGTGCCAGCAGCCGTCGGGAGGGTTTGAACACTGAAGCTTTCTTT
CDR3aa: CASSRREGLNTEAFF

v_gene: TRBV27
j_gene: TRBJ1-5
abundance: NA
d_gene: NA
CDR3nt: TGTGCCAGCAGTCAGGGACTGACAAATCAGCCCCAGCATTTT
CDR3aa: CASSQGLTNQPQHF

v_gene: TRBV29-1
j_gene: TRBJ1-2
abundance: NA
d_gene: TRBD1
CDR3nt: TGCAGCGGGGCCGGGACAGGGATGGATGGCTACACCTTC
CDR3aa: CSGAGTGMDGYTF